The 18 T cell receptor beta chains below come from one sample, sequenced in a study of blood T cell repertoires in COVID-19. The method was immunoSEQ multiplex PCR; TCRdb's version includes in-frame clones alone and lacks a portion of them. This table holds fewer than 350,000 clones, around 88% found once. The specimen sequenced was peripheral blood. The receptors originated from a woman aged 70-85 years with COVID-19, enrolled during active disease.

The chain combines TRBV24-1 with TRBJ1-5; D unclear. Trimming left V 5 bases short and J 3 bases short, with 13 bases between. There are 15 residues in the CDR3. Germline lookup yields CDR1 KGHDR and CDR2 SFDVKD. In nucleotides, the CDR3 is TGTGCCACCAGTGCCCGAGGCGGGCTCAATCAGCCCCAGCATTTT. Protein product: CATSARGGLNQPQHF.

V gene TRBV24-1 combines with J gene TRBJ1-4; 10 bases fit TRBD1. This CDR3 is built from 17 residues. Trimming cost V 3 bases and J 5 bases; bases outside gene matches: 8. Germline V lookup: CDR1 KGHDR, CDR2 SFDVKD. The chain's CDR3 is CATSDPRQGALNEKLFF. In DNA form, the CDR3 reads TGTGCCACCAGTGATCCCCGACAGGGGGCGTTAAATGAAAAACTGTTTTTT.

The chain employs TRBV10-3 and TRBJ2-2; 10 positions match TRBD1. The ends lost 6 bases at V and 2 bases at J; junction bases unmatched: 3. The CDR3 contains 15 residues. Germline-derived CDR1 and CDR2 are ENHRY and SYGVKD. CDR3 sequence reads: CAISDRGRNTGELFF. The CDR3 DNA reads as TGTGCCATCAGCGACAGGGGGCGCAACACCGGGGAGCTGTTTTTT.

This chain joins TRBV2 and TRBJ2-6; maybe TRBD1 (7 bases). The CDR3 runs 18 residues. V lost 7 bases, J lost 2 bases, and 21 bases lay in between. Germline lookup yields CDR1 SNHLY and CDR2 FYNNEI. As DNA, the CDR3 is TGTGCCAGCACCCCAGGGGGGACTCAAGCCACTGGGGCCAACGTCCTGACTTTC. Amino acids: CASTPGGTQATGANVLTF.

The chain uses TRBV11-2 and TRBJ2-2, with 8 bases that match TRBD1. The J segment lost 7 bases and the V segment lost 0 bases, leaving 7 bases of the junction unmatched. Per the germline V gene, CDR1 is SGHAT and CDR2 is FQNNGV. CDR3 length: 16 amino acids. The CDR3 DNA follows: TGTGCCAGCAGCTTAGAGGACAGGGCGGTTATCGGGGAGCTGTTTTTT. This sequence encodes CASSLEDRAVIGELFF. Full variable domain (rest looked up from reference TRBV11-2 and TRBJ2-2): EAGVAQSPRYKIIEKRQSVAFWCNPISGHATLYWYQQILGQGPKLLIQFQNNGVVDDSQLPKDRFSAERLKGVDSTLKIQPAKLEDSAVYLCASSLEDRAVIGELFFGEGSRLTVL.

The CDR3 protein is CASRTGLNQPQHF. CDR3 sequence (DNA): TGTGCCAGCAGGACAGGATTGAATCAGCCCCAGCATTTT. The chain couples TRBV6-6 to TRBJ1-5; a possible D gene is TRBD1 (6 bases). V lost 6 bases to trimming and J lost 4 bases, with 10 bases between them. Germline V gene sequence: CDR1 MNHNY, CDR2 SVGAGI (reference sequence). The CDR3 runs 13 residues.

The genes are TRBV27 and TRBJ2-7; 8 bases map to TRBD2. The V gene's germline CDR1 is MNHEY and CDR2 SMNVEV (reference sequence). This CDR3 is 15 amino acids long. V was pared by 0 bases and J by 4 bases, with 5 bases of the junction left unmatched. Here the CDR3 reads CASSLSITGGYEQYF. CDR3 sequence (DNA): TGTGCCAGCAGTTTATCGATAACGGGGGGGTACGAGCAGTACTTC.

The chain recombines TRBV24-1 with TRBJ2-3, with 11 bases identical to TRBD2. Germline trimming cut 2 bases from V and 0 bases from J; bases unmatched to any gene: 6. This CDR3 is 18 amino acids long. Germline V CDR1 and CDR2: KGHDR, SFDVKD. In DNA form, the CDR3 reads TGTGCCACCAGTGATTCGGGACTAGCGGTTTCTAGCACAGATACGCAGTATTTT. Its translation is CATSDSGLAVSSTDTQYF.

The chain employs TRBV11-2 and TRBJ2-5, with D possibly matching TRBD2 (7 bases). V was shortened by 2 bases and J by 3 bases, with 16 bases between the two germline ends. Per the germline V gene, CDR1 is SGHAT and CDR2 is FQNNGV. The CDR3 extends over 16 amino acids. The CDR3 loop reads CASSLIPGAGEETQYF. CDR3 nucleotide sequence: TGTGCCAGCAGCTTAATCCCGGGGGCGGGGGAAGAGACCCAGTACTTC.

V usage is TRBV30 and J usage is TRBJ1-6; D might be TRBD1 (6 bases). CDR3 length: 14 amino acids. Germline CDR1 and CDR2: GTSNPN and SVGIG (reference sequence). Trimming took off 2 bases at V and 6 bases at J, with 11 bases between the two ends. In DNA form, the CDR3 reads TGTGCCTGGAGTACAGGGTTTGGTAATTCACCCCTCCACTTT. Translation: CAWSTGFGNSPLHF.

The chain has TRBV28 and TRBJ1-4; 8 positions match TRBD1. This CDR3 region has 14 residues. Germline V gene lookup returns CDR1 MDHEN and CDR2 SYDVKM. The J segment lost 4 bases and the V segment lost 4 bases, leaving 2 bases of the junction unmatched. Written as DNA, the CDR3 is TGTGCCAGCAGTTCGACAGGGGTTAATGAAAAACTGTTTTTT. Protein: CASSSTGVNEKLFF.

CDR3 sequence reads: CASSYSNFGTGSSYEQYF. The CDR3 DNA sequence: TGTGCCAGCAGTTACTCGAATTTCGGGACAGGGAGTTCCTACGAGCAGTACTTC. This chain joins TRBV6-2 or TRBV6-3 and TRBJ2-7, with 9 bases aligning to TRBD1. The CDR3 runs 18 residues. Germline CDR1 reads MNHEY; CDR2 reads SVGEGT. The V segment lost 0 bases and the J segment 1 base; nucleotides outside the gene matches: 10.

The chain recombines TRBV6-2 or TRBV6-3 with TRBJ1-6, with a weak D call TRBD1 (6 bases). The CDR3 is made up of 15 amino acids. The V gene lost 4 bases and the J gene lost 8 bases, with 15 bases spanning the gap. CDR1 and CDR2 (germline): MNHEY, SVGEGT. This CDR3 reads CASSSARDTDSPLHF. The DNA for the CDR3 is TGTGCCAGCAGTTCCGCCCGGGACACCGATTCACCCCTCCACTTT.

The chain joins TRBV10-1 to TRBJ2-1; TRBD2 aligns across 8 bases. This CDR3 has 17 amino acids. V lost 3 bases and J lost 8; bases outside the gene matches: 15. Germline-derived CDR1 and CDR2 are WNHNN and SYGVQD (reference sequence). This chain's CDR3 is CASSDGTREATSDEQFF. CDR3 in DNA: TGCGCCAGCAGTGACGGGACTAGAGAGGCCACCTCGGATGAGCAGTTCTTC.

This chain links TRBV5-1 with TRBJ1-4, with 7 nucleotides matching TRBD1. Trimming at V came to 0 bases and at J to 4 bases, leaving 3 bases not matched to a gene. The germline V gene has CDR1 SGHRS and CDR2 YFSETQ. This CDR3 has 15 residues. CDR3 region: CASSLGGQSNEKLFF. CDR3 DNA: TGCGCCAGCAGCTTGGGGGGACAGAGTAATGAAAAACTGTTTTTT.

The V and J genes are TRBV19 and TRBJ2-7, with a weak D call TRBD1 (6 bases). Trimming left V 6 bases short and J 3 bases short, with 15 bases between. The germline gives CDR1 LNHDA, CDR2 SQIVND (reference sequence). The CDR3 consists of 14 residues. The CDR3 DNA reads as TGTGCCAGTAGCACCCGGACAGTTTACTACGAGCAGTACTTC. Encoded protein: CASSTRTVYYEQYF.

The chain recombines TRBV10-2 with TRBJ2-1; D is uncertain. V was clipped by 1 base and J by 1 base, with 8 bases between them. Germline V gives CDR1 WSHSY, CDR2 SAAADI. This CDR3 is 15 amino acids long. The CDR3 DNA follows: TGCGCCAGCAGTGAGTATCGCAGGTCCTACAATGAGCAGTTCTTC. It translates to CASSEYRRSYNEQFF.

The chain uses TRBV7-9 and TRBJ2-7; 7 nucleotides match TRBD1. V gave up 1 base and J gave up 3 bases; unmatched junction bases: 3. CDR3 length equals 14 residues. Per the germline V gene, CDR1 is SEHNR and CDR2 is FQNEAQ (reference sequence). The CDR3, as DNA: TGTGCCAGCAGCTTAGAGGGGGACAGCTACGAGCAGTACTTC. It is translated as CASSLEGDSYEQYF.